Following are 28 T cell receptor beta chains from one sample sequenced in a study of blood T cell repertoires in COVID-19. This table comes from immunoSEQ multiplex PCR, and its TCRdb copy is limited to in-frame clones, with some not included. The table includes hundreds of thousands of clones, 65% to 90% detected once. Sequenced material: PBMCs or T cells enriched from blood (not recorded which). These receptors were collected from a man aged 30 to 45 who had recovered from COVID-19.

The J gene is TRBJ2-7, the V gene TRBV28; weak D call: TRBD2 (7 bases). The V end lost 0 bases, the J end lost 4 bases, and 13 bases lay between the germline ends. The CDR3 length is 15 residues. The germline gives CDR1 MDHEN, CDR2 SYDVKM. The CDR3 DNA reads TGTGCCAGCAGTTTATGGGGGGGGGCCGGTTACGAGCAGTACTTC. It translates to CASSLWGGAGYEQYF.

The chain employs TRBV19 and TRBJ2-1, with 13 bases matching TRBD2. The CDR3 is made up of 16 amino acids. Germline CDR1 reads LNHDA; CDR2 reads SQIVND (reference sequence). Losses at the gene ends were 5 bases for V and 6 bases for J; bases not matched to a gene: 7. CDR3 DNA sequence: TGTGCCAGTAGTGGTCTACTAGCGGGGGGGCTCAATGAGCAGTTCTTC. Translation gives CASSGLLAGGLNEQFF. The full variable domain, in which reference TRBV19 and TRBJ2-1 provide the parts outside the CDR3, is DGGITQSPKYLFRKEGQNVTLSCEQNLNHDAMYWYRQDPGQGLRLIYYSQIVNDFQKGDIAEGYSVSREKKESFPLTVTSAQKNPTAFYLCASSGLLAGGLNEQFFGPGTRLTVL.

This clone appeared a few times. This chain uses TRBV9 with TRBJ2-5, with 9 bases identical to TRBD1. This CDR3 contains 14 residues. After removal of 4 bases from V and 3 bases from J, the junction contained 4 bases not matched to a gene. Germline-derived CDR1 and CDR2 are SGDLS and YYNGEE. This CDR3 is CASSLWTGEETQYF. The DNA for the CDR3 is TGTGCCAGCAGCTTATGGACAGGGGAAGAGACCCAGTACTTC. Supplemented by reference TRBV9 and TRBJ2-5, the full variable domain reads DSGVTQTPKHLITATGQRVTLRCSPRSGDLSVYWYQQSLDQGLQFLIQYYNGEERAKGNILERFSAQQFPDLHSELNLSSLELGDSALYFCASSLWTGEETQYFGPGTRLLVL.

CDR3 sequence (DNA): TGTGCCAGCAGCTTAAGGGGACTAGCGGGAGGCGAGCAGTACTTC. Its translation: CASSLRGLAGGEQYF. The chain carries TRBV7-2 and TRBJ2-7; 15 bases are shared with TRBD2. V lost 2 bases to trimming and J lost 6 bases; unmatched junction nucleotides: 2. CDR1 and CDR2 from the germline V gene are SGHTA and FQGNSA. This CDR3 comprises 15 residues.

The CDR3 spells CASSNRGPSNQPQHF. The CDR3 coding sequence is TGTGCCAGCAGCAACAGGGGGCCCAGCAATCAGCCCCAGCATTTT. This chain uses TRBV6-5 with TRBJ1-5; 9 nucleotides align to TRBD1. Losses at the gene ends were 6 bases for V and 1 base for J; bases not matched to a gene: 4. CDR1 and CDR2 (germline): MNHEY, SVGAGI. This CDR3 has 15 residues.

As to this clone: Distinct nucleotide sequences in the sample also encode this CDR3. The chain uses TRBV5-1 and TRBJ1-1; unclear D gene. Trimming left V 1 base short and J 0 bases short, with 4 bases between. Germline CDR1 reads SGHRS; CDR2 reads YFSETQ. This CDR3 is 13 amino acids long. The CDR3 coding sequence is TGCGCCAGCAGCTTGATAGTGAACACTGAAGCTTTCTTT. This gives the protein CASSLIVNTEAFF.

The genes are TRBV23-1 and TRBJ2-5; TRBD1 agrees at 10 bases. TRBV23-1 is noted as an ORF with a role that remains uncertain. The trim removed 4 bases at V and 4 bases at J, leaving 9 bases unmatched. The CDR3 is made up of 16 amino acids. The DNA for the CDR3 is TGCGCCAGCAGTCGTTCCGGGACAGGGGATGGAGAGACCCAGTACTTC. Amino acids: CASSRSGTGDGETQYF.

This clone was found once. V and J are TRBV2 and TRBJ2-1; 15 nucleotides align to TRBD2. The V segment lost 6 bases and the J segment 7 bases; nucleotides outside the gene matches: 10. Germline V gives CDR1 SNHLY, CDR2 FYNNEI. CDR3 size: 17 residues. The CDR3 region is CASRAVGTSGRLNEQFF. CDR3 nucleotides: TGTGCCAGCAGGGCTGTCGGGACTAGCGGGAGGTTGAATGAGCAGTTCTTC.

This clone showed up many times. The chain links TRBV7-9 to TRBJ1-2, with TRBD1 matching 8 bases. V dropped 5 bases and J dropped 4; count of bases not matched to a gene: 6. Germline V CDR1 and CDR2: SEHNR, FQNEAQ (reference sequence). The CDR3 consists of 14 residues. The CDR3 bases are TGTGCCAGCAGCCCCACCAGGGGGCCCTATGGCTACACCTTC. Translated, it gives CASSPTRGPYGYTF.

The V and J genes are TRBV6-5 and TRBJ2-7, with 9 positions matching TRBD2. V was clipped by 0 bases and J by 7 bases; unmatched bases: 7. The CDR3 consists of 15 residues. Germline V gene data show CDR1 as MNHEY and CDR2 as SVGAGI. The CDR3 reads CASSYSRAGGLEQYF. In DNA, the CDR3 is TGTGCCAGCAGTTACTCGAGGGCGGGAGGGTTAGAGCAGTACTTC.

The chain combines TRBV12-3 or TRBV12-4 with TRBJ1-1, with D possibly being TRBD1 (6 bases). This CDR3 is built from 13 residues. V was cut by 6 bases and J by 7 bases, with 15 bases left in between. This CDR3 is CASRVQGFGEAFF. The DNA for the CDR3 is TGTGCCAGCAGGGTACAGGGATTCGGTGAAGCTTTCTTT.

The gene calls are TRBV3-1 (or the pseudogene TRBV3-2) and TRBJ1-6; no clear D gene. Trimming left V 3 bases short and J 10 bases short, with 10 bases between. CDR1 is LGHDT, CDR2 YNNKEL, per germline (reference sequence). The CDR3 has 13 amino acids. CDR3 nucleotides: TGTGCCAGCAGCCACGAGGAGTACTCACCCCTCCACTTT. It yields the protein CASSHEEYSPLHF.

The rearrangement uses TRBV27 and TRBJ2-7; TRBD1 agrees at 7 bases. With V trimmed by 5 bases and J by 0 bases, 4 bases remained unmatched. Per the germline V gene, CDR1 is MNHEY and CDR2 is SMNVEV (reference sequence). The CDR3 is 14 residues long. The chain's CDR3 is CASSLGQSSYEQYF. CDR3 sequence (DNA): TGTGCCAGCAGTCTGGGACAGAGCTCCTACGAGCAGTACTTC.

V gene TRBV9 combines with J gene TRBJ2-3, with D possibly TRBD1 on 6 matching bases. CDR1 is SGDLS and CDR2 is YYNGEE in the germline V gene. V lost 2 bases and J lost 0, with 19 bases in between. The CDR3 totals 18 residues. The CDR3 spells CASSVWTGHKYSTDTQYF. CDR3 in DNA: TGTGCCAGCAGCGTTTGGACGGGACACAAATATAGCACAGATACGCAGTATTTT.

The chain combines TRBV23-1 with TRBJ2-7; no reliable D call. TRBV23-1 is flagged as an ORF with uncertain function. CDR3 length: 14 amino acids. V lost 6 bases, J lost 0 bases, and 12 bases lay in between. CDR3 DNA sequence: TGCGCCAGCAGCCCAGGATTTAGCTCCTACGAGCAGTACTTC. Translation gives CASSPGFSSYEQYF.

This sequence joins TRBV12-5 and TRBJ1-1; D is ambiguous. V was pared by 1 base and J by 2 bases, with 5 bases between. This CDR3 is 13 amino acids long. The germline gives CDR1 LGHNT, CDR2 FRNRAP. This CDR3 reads CASGLGLNTEAFF. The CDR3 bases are TGTGCTAGTGGTTTGGGTCTAAACACTGAAGCTTTCTTT.

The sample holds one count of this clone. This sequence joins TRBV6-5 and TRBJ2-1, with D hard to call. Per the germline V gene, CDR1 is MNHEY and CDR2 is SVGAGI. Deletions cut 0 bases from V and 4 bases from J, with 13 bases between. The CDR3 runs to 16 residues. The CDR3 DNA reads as TGTGCCAGCAGTTACTCCGAAAAGCCCTTTTACAATGAGCAGTTCTTC. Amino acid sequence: CASSYSEKPFYNEQFF.

The CDR3 sequence is CASTPLRGVEQFF. DNA for the CDR3: TGTGCCAGCACCCCCCTGCGCGGGGTAGAGCAGTTCTTC. The chain combines TRBV6-5 with TRBJ2-1, with D possibly being TRBD2 (6 bases). The CDR3 length is 13 residues. Germline V gene lookup returns CDR1 MNHEY and CDR2 SVGAGI. The V gene lost 7 bases and the J gene lost 10 bases, with 17 bases spanning the gap.

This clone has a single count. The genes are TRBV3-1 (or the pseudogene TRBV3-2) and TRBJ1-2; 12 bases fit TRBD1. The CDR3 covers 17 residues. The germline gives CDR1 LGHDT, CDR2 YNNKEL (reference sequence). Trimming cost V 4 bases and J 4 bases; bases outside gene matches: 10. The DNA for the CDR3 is TGTGCCAGCAGCCCCCGGGGACAGGGGGCATCCCCCTATGGCTACACCTTC. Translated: CASSPRGQGASPYGYTF.

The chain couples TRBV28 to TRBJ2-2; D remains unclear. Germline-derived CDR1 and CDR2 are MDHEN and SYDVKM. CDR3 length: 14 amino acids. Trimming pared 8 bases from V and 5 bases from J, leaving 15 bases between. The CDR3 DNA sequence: TGTGCCAGCCGCAGGAAGGTGGTGACCGGGGAGCTGTTTTTT. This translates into CASRRKVVTGELFF.

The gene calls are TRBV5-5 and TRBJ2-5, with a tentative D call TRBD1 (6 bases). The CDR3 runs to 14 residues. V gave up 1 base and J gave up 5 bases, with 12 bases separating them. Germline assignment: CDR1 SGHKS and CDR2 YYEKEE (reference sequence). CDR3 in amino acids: CASSLPTGRETQYF. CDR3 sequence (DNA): TGTGCCAGCAGCTTGCCCACAGGGCGGGAGACCCAGTACTTC.

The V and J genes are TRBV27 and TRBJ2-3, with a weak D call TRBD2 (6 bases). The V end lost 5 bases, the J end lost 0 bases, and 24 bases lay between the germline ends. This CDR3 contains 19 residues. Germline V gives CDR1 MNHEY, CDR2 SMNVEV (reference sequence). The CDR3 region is CASSPLPPLSGGSTDTQYF. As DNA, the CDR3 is TGTGCCAGCAGTCCCCTTCCTCCCCTTAGCGGAGGGAGCACAGATACGCAGTATTTT.

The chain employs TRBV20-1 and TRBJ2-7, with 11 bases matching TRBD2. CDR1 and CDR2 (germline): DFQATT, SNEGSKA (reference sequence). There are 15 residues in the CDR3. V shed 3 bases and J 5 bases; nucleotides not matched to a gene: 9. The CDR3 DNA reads TGCAGTGCTAGTGTACTAGCGGGAGTCGCAAACGAGCAGTACTTC. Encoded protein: CSASVLAGVANEQYF.

CDR3 sequence reads: CAISTPTGANTGELFF. The CDR3 DNA reads as TGTGCCATCAGTACTCCGACAGGGGCGAACACCGGGGAGCTGTTTTTT. V gene TRBV10-3 combines with J gene TRBJ2-2, with TRBD1 matching 8 bases. V gave up 5 bases and J gave up 0 bases; unmatched junction bases: 5. The CDR3 has 16 amino acids. From germline, CDR1 is ENHRY and CDR2 SYGVKD.

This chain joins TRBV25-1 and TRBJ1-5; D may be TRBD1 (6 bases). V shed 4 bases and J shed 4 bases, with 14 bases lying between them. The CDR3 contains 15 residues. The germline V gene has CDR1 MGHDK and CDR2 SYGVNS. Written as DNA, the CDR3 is TGTGCCAGCAGTGCACAGGGAGCCCCGAATCAGCCCCAGCATTTT. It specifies CASSAQGAPNQPQHF.

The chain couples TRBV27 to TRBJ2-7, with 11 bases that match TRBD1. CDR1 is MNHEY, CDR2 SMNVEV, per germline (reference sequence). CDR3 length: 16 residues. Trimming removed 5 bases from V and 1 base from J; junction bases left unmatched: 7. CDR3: CASSQLGTGGSYEQYF. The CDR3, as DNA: TGTGCCAGCAGTCAGCTGGGGACAGGGGGTTCCTACGAGCAGTACTTC.

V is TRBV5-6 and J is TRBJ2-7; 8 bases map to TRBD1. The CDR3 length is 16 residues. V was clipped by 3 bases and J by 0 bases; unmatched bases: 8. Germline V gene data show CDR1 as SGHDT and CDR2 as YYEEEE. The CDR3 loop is CASSSKRTGYSYEQYF. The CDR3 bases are TGTGCCAGCAGCTCGAAACGGACAGGGTACTCCTACGAGCAGTACTTC.

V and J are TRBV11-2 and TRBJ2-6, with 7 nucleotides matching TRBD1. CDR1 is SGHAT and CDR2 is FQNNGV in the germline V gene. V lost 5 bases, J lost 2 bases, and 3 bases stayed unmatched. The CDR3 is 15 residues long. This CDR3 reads CASSAQGAGANVLTF. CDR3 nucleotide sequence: TGTGCCAGCAGCGCTCAGGGGGCTGGGGCCAACGTCCTGACTTTC.